This TCR beta chain was recovered during a study of T-cell reconstitution after alpha-beta-depleted transplantation in children. This clonotype was counted many times. TCRbeta library construction was performed incorporating unique molecular identifiers. MiXCR, run by TCRdb on the PCR reads, gives a single entry per CDR3 protein. The repertoire has around 200,000 distinct CDR3 sequences, approximately 6.6% of them found once; the top ten carry 3% to 3.5%. Trimming left V 3 bases short and J 3 bases short, with 9 bases between. This CDR3 is 13 amino acids long. Germline V gene sequence: CDR1 DFQATT, CDR2 SNEGSKA (reference sequence).

Sequencing used PBMCs from the stem cell graft donor, obtained from the stem cell graft. The chain employs TRBV20-1 and TRBJ1-5; maybe TRBD1 (5 bases). The clonotype comes from a human donor who donated a stem cell graft to a child with Wiskott-Aldrich syndrome. CDR3 residues: CSASGGPNQPQHF. In nucleotides, the CDR3 is TGCAGTGCTAGTGGGGGACCCAATCAGCCCCAGCATTTT.